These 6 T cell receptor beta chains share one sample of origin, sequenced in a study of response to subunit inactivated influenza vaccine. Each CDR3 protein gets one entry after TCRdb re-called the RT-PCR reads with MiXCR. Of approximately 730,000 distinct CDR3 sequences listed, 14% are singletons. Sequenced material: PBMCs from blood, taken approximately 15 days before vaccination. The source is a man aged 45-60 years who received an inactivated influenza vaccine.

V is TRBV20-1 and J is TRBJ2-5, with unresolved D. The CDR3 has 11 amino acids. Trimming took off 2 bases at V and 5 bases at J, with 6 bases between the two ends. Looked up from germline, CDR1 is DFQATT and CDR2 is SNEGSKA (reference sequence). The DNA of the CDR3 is TGCAGTGCTAGATCCGGGGAGACCCAGTACTTC. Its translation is CSARSGETQYF.

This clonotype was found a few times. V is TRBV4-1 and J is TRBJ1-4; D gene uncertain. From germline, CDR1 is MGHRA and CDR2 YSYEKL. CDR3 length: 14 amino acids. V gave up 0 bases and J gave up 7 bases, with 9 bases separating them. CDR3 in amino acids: CASSQDVGFEKLFF. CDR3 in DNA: TGCGCCAGCAGCCAAGATGTCGGTTTTGAAAAACTGTTTTTT.

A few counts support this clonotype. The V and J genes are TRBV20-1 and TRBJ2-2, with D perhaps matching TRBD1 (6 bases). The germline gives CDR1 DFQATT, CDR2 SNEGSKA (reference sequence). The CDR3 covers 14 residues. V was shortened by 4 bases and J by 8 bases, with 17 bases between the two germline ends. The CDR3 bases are TGCAGTGCTACAAGGACCGGGACAATGGGGGAGCTGTTTTTT. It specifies CSATRTGTMGELFF.

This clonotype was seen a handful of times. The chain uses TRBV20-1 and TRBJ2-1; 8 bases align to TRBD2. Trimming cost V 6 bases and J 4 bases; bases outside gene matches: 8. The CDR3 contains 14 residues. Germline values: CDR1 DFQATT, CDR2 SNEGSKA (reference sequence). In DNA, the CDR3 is TGCAGTGCGCGGGTCGGGGGGGAATACAATGAGCAGTTCTTC. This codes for CSARVGGEYNEQFF.

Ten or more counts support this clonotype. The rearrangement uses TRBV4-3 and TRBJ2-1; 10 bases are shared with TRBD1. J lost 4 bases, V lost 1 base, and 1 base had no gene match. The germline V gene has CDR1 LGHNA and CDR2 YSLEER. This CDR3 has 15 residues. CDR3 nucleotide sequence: TGCGCCAGCAGCCAAGGGGGACAGGGGTACAATGAGCAGTTCTTC. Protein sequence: CASSQGGQGYNEQFF.

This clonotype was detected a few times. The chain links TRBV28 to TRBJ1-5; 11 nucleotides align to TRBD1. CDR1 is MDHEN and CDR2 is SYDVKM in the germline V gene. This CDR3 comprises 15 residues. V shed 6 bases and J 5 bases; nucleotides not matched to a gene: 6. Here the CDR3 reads CASRRTGGLYQPQHF. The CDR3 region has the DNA TGTGCCAGCAGACGGACAGGGGGCTTGTATCAGCCCCAGCATTTT.